Below, 2 T cell receptor beta chains from the same sample are listed, as sequenced in a study of OX40 agonist ivuxolimab in advanced cancers. Here immunoSEQ multiplex PCR was the method, and the copy in TCRdb shows in-frame clones only, minus some. This table holds tens of thousands of clones, roughly nine tenths found once. The sample here was CD4+ or CD8+ T cells sorted from blood, taken in a trial of the OX40 agonist ivuxolimab. Every receptor here comes from an adult with an advanced solid tumor such as melanoma, head and neck, liver or kidney cancer.

The chain joins TRBV15 to TRBJ2-3; 11 nucleotides line up with TRBD2. V gave up 8 bases and J gave up 3 bases; unmatched junction bases: 7. Germline values: CDR1 LNHNV, CDR2 YYDKDF (reference sequence). The CDR3 is 15 amino acids. The CDR3 nucleotides are TGTGCCACCGACGACACTAGCGGGAGTACAGATACGCAGTATTTT. This translates into CATDDTSGSTDTQYF.

This chain joins TRBV6-5 and TRBJ1-2; TRBD1 aligns across 7 bases. The CDR3 has 15 amino acids. With V trimmed by 2 bases and J by 7 bases, 10 bases remained unmatched. Germline lookup yields CDR1 MNHEY and CDR2 SVGAGI. The CDR3 region is CASSYGPGGQGGYTF. The CDR3 DNA sequence: TGTGCCAGCAGTTACGGGCCAGGGGGGCAGGGTGGCTACACCTTC.